This TCR beta chain derives from a study of cytomegalovirus exposure and HLA in healthy donors. Whole-study results and caveats: Researchers reported in a later analysis that common viral pathogens appeared linked to several top clusters.

Concerning this clone: Its matching antigen is unknown.

PCR amplification relied on 60 Vbeta primers (plus 13 Jbeta primers). TCRdb's copy holds only in-frame clones and misses some; the assay was immunoSEQ multiplex PCR. The table lists roughly 250,000 clones, 75% to 90% of them singletons. Germline CDR1 is SQVTM and CDR2 is ANQGSEA. The V end lost 2 bases, the J end lost 2 bases, and 15 bases lay between the germline ends. The CDR3 is 15 residues long. The V call is TRBV29-1, the J call TRBJ2-5; D is ambiguous. Material for sequencing was PBMCs. This clonotype originated in a girl aged 2 to 10 in good health and CMV-seronegative. CDR3 sequence: CSVERFGRPQETQYF. Written as DNA, the CDR3 is TGCAGCGTTGAAAGGTTCGGCAGGCCTCAAGAGACCCAGTACTTC.